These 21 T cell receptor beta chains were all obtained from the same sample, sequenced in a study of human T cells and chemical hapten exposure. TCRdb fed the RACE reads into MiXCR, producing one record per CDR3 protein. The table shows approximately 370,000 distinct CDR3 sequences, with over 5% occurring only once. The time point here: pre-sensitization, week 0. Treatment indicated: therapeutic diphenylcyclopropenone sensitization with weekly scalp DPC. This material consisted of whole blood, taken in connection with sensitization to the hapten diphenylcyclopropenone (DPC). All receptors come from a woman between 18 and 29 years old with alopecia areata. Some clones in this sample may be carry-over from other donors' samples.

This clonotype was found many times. CDR3 nucleotide sequence: TGTGCCAGCGCCCTAGGGGGCTCAGGCACTGAAGCTTTCTTT. Protein sequence: CASALGGSGTEAFF. V is TRBV6-5 and J is TRBJ1-1, with TRBD1 matching over 7 bases. Germline V gene lookup returns CDR1 MNHEY and CDR2 SVGAGI. The V segment lost 8 bases and the J segment 4 bases; nucleotides outside the gene matches: 10. CDR3 length equals 14 residues.

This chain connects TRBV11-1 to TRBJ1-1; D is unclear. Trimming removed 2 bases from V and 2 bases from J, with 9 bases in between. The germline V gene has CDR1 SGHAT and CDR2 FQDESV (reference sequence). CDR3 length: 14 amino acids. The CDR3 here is CASSLSLTNTEAFF. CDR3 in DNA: TGTGCCAGCAGCTTAAGTTTGACAAACACTGAAGCTTTCTTT.

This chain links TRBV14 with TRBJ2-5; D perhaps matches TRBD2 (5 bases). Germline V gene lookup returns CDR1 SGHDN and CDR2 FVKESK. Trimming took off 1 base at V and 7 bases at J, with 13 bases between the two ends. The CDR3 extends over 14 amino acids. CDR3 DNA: TGTGCCAGCAGCCAAGTCACTAGGCGAGGGACCCAGTACTTC. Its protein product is CASSQVTRRGTQYF.

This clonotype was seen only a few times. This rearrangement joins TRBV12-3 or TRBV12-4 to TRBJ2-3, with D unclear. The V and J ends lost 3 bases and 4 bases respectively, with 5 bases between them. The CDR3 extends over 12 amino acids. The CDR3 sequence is CASSFVADTQYF. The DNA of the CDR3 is TGTGCCAGCAGTTTCGTAGCAGATACGCAGTATTTT.

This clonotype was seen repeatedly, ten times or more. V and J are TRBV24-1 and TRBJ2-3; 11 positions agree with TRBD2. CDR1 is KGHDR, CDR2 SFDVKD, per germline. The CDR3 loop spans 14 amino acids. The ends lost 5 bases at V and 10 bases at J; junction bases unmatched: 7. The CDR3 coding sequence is TGTGCCACCAGTGCCGGGACTAGCGGAGAATCGCAGTATTTT. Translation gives CATSAGTSGESQYF.

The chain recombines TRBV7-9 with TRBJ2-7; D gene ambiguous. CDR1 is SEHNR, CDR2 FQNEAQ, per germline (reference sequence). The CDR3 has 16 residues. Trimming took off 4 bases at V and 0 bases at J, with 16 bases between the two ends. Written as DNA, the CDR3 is TGTGCCAGCAGCTCCGGTCCTGGAACCCCCTCCTACGAGCAGTACTTC. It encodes CASSSGPGTPSYEQYF.

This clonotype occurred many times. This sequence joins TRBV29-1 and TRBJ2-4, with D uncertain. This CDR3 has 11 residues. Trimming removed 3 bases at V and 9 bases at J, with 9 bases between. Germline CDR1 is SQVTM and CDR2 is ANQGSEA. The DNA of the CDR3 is TGCAGCGTTGAGGAATTGGCCATTCAGTACTTC. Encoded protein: CSVEELAIQYF.

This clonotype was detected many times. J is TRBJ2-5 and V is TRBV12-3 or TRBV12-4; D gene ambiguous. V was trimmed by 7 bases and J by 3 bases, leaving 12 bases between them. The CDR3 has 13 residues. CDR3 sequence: CASTSGGEETQYF. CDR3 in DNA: TGTGCCAGCACCTCGGGCGGCGAAGAGACCCAGTACTTC.

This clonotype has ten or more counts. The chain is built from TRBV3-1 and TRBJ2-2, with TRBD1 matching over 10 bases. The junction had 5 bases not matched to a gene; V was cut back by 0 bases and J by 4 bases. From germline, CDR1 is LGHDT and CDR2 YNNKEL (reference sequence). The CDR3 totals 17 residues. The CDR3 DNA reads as TGTGCCAGCAGCCAAGATCGTCGGACAGGGGGCACCGGGGAGCTGTTTTTT. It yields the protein CASSQDRRTGGTGELFF.

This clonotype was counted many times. CDR3 region: CASSAVMGQGGTGELFF. The DNA of the CDR3 is TGTGCCAGCAGCGCAGTAATGGGACAGGGGGGGACCGGGGAGCTGTTTTTT. This chain uses TRBV6-6 with TRBJ2-2, with 11 bases identical to TRBD1. Germline values: CDR1 MNHNY, CDR2 SVGAGI (reference sequence). The CDR3 consists of 17 residues. Losses at the gene ends were 6 bases for V and 5 bases for J; bases not matched to a gene: 11.

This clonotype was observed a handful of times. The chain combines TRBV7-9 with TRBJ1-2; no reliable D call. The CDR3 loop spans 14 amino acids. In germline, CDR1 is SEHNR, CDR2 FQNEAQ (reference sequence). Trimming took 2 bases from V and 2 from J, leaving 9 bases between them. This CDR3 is CASSLSGRNYGYTF. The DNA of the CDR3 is TGTGCCAGCAGCTTAAGCGGCAGAAACTATGGCTACACCTTC. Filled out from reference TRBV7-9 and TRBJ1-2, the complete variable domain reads DTGVSQNPRHKITKRGQNVTFRCDPISEHNRLYWYRQTLGQGPEFLTYFQNEAQLEKSRLLSDRFSAERPKGSFSTLEIQRTEQGDSAMYLCASSLSGRNYGYTFGSGTRLTVV.

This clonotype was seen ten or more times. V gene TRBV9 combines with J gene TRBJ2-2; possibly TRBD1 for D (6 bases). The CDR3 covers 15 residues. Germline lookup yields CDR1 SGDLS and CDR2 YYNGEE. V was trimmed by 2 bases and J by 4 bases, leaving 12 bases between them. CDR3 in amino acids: CASSVDRWGTGELFF. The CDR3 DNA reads TGTGCCAGCAGCGTCGACAGGTGGGGCACCGGGGAGCTGTTTTTT.

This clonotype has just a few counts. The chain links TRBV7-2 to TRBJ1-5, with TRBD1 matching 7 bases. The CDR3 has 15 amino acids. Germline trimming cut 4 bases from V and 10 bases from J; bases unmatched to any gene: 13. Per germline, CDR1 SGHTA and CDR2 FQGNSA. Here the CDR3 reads CASSSPVGGLKPQHF. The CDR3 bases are TGTGCCAGCAGCTCCCCCGTAGGGGGCCTCAAACCCCAGCATTTT. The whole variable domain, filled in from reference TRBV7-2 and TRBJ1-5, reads GAGVSQSPSNKVTEKGKDVELRCDPISGHTALYWYRQSLGQGLEFLIYFQGNSAPDKSGLPSDRFSAERTGGSVSTLTIQRTQQEDSAVYLCASSSPVGGLKPQHFGDGTRLSIL.

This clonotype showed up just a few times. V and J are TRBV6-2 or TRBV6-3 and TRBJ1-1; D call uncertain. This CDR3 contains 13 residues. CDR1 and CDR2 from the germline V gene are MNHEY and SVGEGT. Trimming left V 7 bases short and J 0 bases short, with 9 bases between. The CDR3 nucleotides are TGTGCCAGCATTTATGGCCTGAACACTGAAGCTTTCTTT. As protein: CASIYGLNTEAFF.

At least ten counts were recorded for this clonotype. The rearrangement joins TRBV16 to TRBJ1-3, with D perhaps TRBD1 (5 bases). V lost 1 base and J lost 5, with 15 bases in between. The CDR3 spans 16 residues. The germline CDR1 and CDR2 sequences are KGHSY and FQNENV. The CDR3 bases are TGTGCCAGCAGCCAATACCCACAGGCCCGCAGAAACACCATATATTTT. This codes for CASSQYPQARRNTIYF.

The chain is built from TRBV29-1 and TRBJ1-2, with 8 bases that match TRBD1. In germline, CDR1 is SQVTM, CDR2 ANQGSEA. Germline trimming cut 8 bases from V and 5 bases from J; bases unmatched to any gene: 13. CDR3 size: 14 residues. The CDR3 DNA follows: TGCAGCATTGGACAGGGTGAGACTCTTTATGGCTACACCTTC. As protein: CSIGQGETLYGYTF. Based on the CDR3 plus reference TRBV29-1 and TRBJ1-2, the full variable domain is SAVISQKPSRDICQRGTSLTIQCQVDSQVTMMFWYRQQPGQSLTLIATANQGSEATYESGFVIDKFPISRPNLTFSTLTVSNMSPEDSSIYLCSIGQGETLYGYTFGSGTRLTVV.

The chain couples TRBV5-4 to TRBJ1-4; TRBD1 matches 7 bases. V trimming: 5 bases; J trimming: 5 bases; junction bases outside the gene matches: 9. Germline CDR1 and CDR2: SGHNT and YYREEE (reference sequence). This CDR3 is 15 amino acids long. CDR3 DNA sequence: TGTGCCAGCAGGGACCAGGGGGGTGCCAATGAAAAACTGTTTTTT. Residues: CASRDQGGANEKLFF.

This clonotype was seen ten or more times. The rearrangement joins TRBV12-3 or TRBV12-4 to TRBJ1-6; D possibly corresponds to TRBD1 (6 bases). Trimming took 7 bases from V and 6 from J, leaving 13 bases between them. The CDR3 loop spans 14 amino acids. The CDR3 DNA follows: TGTGCCAGCACCGCACAGGGTCCTAATTCACCCCTCCACTTT. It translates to CASTAQGPNSPLHF.

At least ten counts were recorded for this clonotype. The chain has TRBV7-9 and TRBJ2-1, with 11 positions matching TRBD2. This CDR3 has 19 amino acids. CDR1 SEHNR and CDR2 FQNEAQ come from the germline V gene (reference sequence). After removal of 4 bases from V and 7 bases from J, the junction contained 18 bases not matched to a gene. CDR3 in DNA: TGTGCCAGCAGCTCTAATCCCCGGTTGACTAGCGGGGAAGTGAATGAGCAGTTCTTC. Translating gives CASSSNPRLTSGEVNEQFF. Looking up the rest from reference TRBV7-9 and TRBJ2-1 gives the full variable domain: DTGVSQNPRHKITKRGQNVTFRCDPISEHNRLYWYRQTLGQGPEFLTYFQNEAQLEKSRLLSDRFSAERPKGSFSTLEIQRTEQGDSAMYLCASSSNPRLTSGEVNEQFFGPGTRLTVL.

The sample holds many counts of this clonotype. CDR3 loop: CASNLAGTSDTQYF. In DNA, the CDR3 is TGTGCCAGCAACCTAGCGGGGACCTCAGATACGCAGTATTTT. The V gene is TRBV14, the J gene TRBJ2-3; 9 nucleotides line up with TRBD2. V shed 7 bases and J 4 bases; nucleotides not matched to a gene: 6. The germline V gene encodes CDR1 SGHDN and CDR2 FVKESK. This CDR3 region has 14 residues.

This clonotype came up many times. CDR3 sequence (DNA): TGTGCCATCAGTGAGCAGGTGGACTATGGCTACACCTTC. This encodes CAISEQVDYGYTF. The chain recombines TRBV10-3 with TRBJ1-2; no reliable D call. This CDR3 comprises 13 residues. Trimming pared 2 bases from V and 3 bases from J, leaving 7 bases between. Germline assignment: CDR1 ENHRY and CDR2 SYGVKD.